One sample yielded the 6 T cell receptor beta chains listed below, sequenced in a study of shared clonotypes between healthy human individuals (dated by TCRdb to 2018 to 2021). The library relied on the immunoSEQ multiplex PCR assay. Not all clones reach the TCRdb copy of this immuneACCESS table, which keeps in-frame sequences only. Checked studies attribute under half of the gap to unresolved V genes and leave the rest unexplained. For this sample the table gives 2 million to 3 million clones, of which approximately 94% were detected only once. 0.13% to 0.15% of the sample rests with the top ten. The source material was naive CD4+ T cells sorted from blood. The cell subset or site label on this specimen signifies: CD45RA+ positively selected. Receptors were obtained from a man aged 18-30 years in good health.

Notes on this clone: This specimen includes other DNA sequences encoding the same CDR3. The gene calls are TRBV27 and TRBJ1-5; a possible D gene is TRBD1 (5 bases). Looked up from germline, CDR1 is MNHEY and CDR2 is SMNVEV (reference sequence). This CDR3 has 15 amino acids. V was trimmed by 2 bases and J by 4 bases, leaving 12 bases between them. DNA of the CDR3: TGTGCCAGCAGTTTAACTGGGGCTGGGAATCAGCCCCAGCATTTT. Protein sequence: CASSLTGAGNQPQHF.

This sequence joins TRBV27 and TRBJ1-5, with D unclear. V was cut by 6 bases and J by 0 bases, with 12 bases left in between. CDR3 length: 15 amino acids. CDR1 MNHEY and CDR2 SMNVEV come from the germline V gene (reference sequence). The CDR3 sequence is CASRSGLSSNQPQHF. The CDR3 bases are TGTGCCAGCAGGTCCGGACTGAGTAGCAATCAGCCCCAGCATTTT.

J is TRBJ2-1 and V is TRBV5-4, with a weak D call TRBD2 (6 bases). CDR3 length: 15 residues. Germline V gives CDR1 SGHNT, CDR2 YYREEE (reference sequence). V lost 4 bases to trimming and J lost 5 bases, with 16 bases between them. The CDR3 coding sequence is TGTGCCAGCAGCCTAGGACTAACCGTAGACAATGAGCAGTTCTTC. It codes for CASSLGLTVDNEQFF.

The V gene is TRBV7-8, the J gene TRBJ2-2; D not certain. Trimming pared 3 bases from V and 0 bases from J, leaving 11 bases between. CDR1 and CDR2 from the germline V gene are SGHVS and FQNEAQ. The length of the CDR3 is 16 residues. DNA of the CDR3: TGTGCCAGCAGCTTTTCGCCAAACGCGAACACCGGGGAGCTGTTTTTT. It yields the protein CASSFSPNANTGELFF.

The rearrangement uses TRBV5-1 and TRBJ2-5, with 12 positions matching TRBD2. Trimming removed 0 bases from V and 5 bases from J; junction bases left unmatched: 5. The CDR3 sequence is 16 residues long. Germline V gives CDR1 SGHRS, CDR2 YFSETQ. CDR3 nucleotides: TGCGCCAGCAGCTTGGAAGGACTAGCGGGGCCGGAGACCCAGTACTTC. It codes for CASSLEGLAGPETQYF.

The chain combines TRBV10-3 with TRBJ2-7; D not resolved. CDR1 is ENHRY and CDR2 is SYGVKD in the germline V gene. Between the trimmed V and J ends, which lost 4 bases and 3 bases, there was a span of 10 bases. This CDR3 has 13 residues. CDR3 nucleotide sequence: TGTGCCATCAGTGCTGAGTCGGGCTACGAGCAGTACTTC. This codes for CAISAESGYEQYF.